This TCR beta chain was captured by sequencing in a study of blood T cells in healthy people across ages. Study-level findings and limits: There was no known CMV status for donors, so expanded clonotype changes were possibly confounded. Samples with more naive T cells showed higher observed beta diversity.

The CDR3 is 14 residues long. Germline V gene data show CDR1 as MNHEY and CDR2 as SVGAGI. The V and J ends lost 4 bases and 3 bases respectively, with 13 bases between them. Next came a second PCR, run for about 7 to 12 cycles, which used a sample-barcoded 5' primer along with a J-beta primer mix. MiXCR, applied by TCRdb to the 5' RACE reads, yields one record per CDR3 protein. The table lists around 780,000 distinct CDR3 sequences, roughly three fifths of them singletons, with roughly 26% in the top ten. This clonotype was seen a few times. The antigen is undetermined. Input material: blood. The source is a man in his forties in good health. The chain joins TRBV6-5 to TRBJ2-7, with D maybe TRBD2 (6 bases). CDR3 residues: CASSSRGTDYEQYF. The CDR3 DNA follows: TGTGCCAGCAGTTCGCGCGGGACGGACTACGAGCAGTACTTC.